One sample yielded the 21 T cell receptor beta chains listed below, sequenced in a study of post-analysis software for immune sequencing data (dated by TCRdb to 2014 to 2015). Antigens of these TCRs are unknown. Receptors were amplified or captured by PCR. Reads for this sample came from an Illumina HiSeq 2500. Unique molecular identifiers were incorporated into TCR beta cDNA libraries to reduce PCR and sequencing biases. TCRdb reworked the public reads: Q25 trimming with fastp, MiXCR clone assembly, productive beta chains retained. Rows are unified per CDR3 protein, each entry keeping the most common DNA and genes. Recorded for this sample are roughly 700,000 distinct CDR3 sequences; about 27% of them occurred a single time. The ten largest clones capture roughly 0.57% of the sample. Overall study outcomes, separate from this receptor: Patients showed significantly higher frequencies than controls for a handful of TRBV segments, among them TRBV5-6, TRBV5-1 and TRBV20-1.

The sample was blood. These receptors all stem from a girl under 18 with multiple sclerosis.

The chain carries TRBV7-9 and TRBJ2-1; unclear D gene. The CDR3 is 13 residues long. V was shortened by 1 base and J by 13 bases, with 14 bases between the two germline ends. Germline assignment: CDR1 SEHNR and CDR2 FQNEAQ (reference sequence). The DNA for the CDR3 is TGTGCCAGCAGCTTAGAACTCCCACAGACCCAGTTCTTC. Its translation: CASSLELPQTQFF.

In its sample, this clonotype was seen a few times. The V gene is TRBV9, the J gene TRBJ2-1; perhaps TRBD1 as D (5 bases). Germline values: CDR1 SGDLS, CDR2 YYNGEE. The CDR3 length is 13 residues. The ends were cut back, 3 bases at V and 7 bases at J, with 11 bases in the middle. The CDR3 nucleotides read TGTGCCAGCAGCGCGGACACCCTGAATGAGCAGTTCTTC. Protein: CASSADTLNEQFF.

This clonotype was seen more than once but under ten times. The chain employs TRBV12-3 or TRBV12-4 and TRBJ1-5; D uncertain. V lost 7 bases to trimming and J lost 1 base, with 11 bases between them. The CDR3 sequence is 14 residues long. CDR3 nucleotides: TGTGCCAGCACCTCGACCAACAGCAATCAGCCCCAGCATTTT. This sequence encodes CASTSTNSNQPQHF.

The rearrangement uses TRBV6-5 and TRBJ1-4; 7 bases are a match to TRBD1. The CDR3 runs to 17 residues. Germline V gene data show CDR1 as MNHEY and CDR2 as SVGAGI. Unmatched junction bases numbered 12, after V lost 0 bases and J lost 8 bases. The chain's CDR3 is CASSYSIGDRVREKLFF. For the CDR3, the DNA is TGTGCCAGCAGTTACTCGATTGGTGACAGGGTACGAGAAAAACTGTTTTTT.

J is TRBJ2-5 and V is TRBV20-1; the match to TRBD2 covers 13 bases. CDR1 DFQATT and CDR2 SNEGSKA come from the germline V gene (reference sequence). Germline trimming cut 3 bases from V and 0 bases from J; bases unmatched to any gene: 4. CDR3 size: 16 residues. In DNA, the CDR3 is TGCAGTGCTAGCCCGACTAGCGGGAGGCACCAAGAGACCCAGTACTTC. The encoded protein is CSASPTSGRHQETQYF.

This clonotype was seen a handful of times. The chain carries TRBV18 and TRBJ2-7, with 10 bases lining up with TRBD1. J gave up 0 bases and V 6 bases, and 11 bases lay outside the gene matches. In germline, CDR1 is KGHSH, CDR2 LQKENI. This CDR3 region has 17 residues. The chain's CDR3 is CASSHLAGTGVSYEQYF. The CDR3 nucleotides read TGTGCCAGCTCCCATCTTGCCGGGACAGGGGTCTCCTACGAGCAGTACTTC.

The V call is TRBV20-1, the J call TRBJ1-2; D remains ambiguous. V lost 0 bases to trimming and J lost 10 bases, with 15 bases between them. CDR3 size: 13 residues. Germline V gene data show CDR1 as DFQATT and CDR2 as SNEGSKA (reference sequence). The CDR3 nucleotides read TGCAGTGCTAGAGATGTGGGTAAAAGGGACTACACCTTC. Translation: CSARDVGKRDYTF.

The V and J genes are TRBV12-5 and TRBJ2-1, with 8 bases fitting TRBD2. Germline assignment: CDR1 LGHNT and CDR2 FRNRAP. V dropped 1 base and J dropped 8; count of bases not matched to a gene: 16. The CDR3 loop spans 18 amino acids. The CDR3 loop reads CASGLELSGSLRVDEQFF. The CDR3 DNA reads TGTGCTAGTGGTTTGGAGTTGAGCGGGAGTCTCAGAGTGGATGAGCAGTTCTTC.

The V and J genes are TRBV3-1 and TRBJ1-5; D is unclear. The CDR3 sequence is 13 residues long. Trimming took 1 base from V and 6 from J, leaving 7 bases between them. CDR1 is LGHDT, CDR2 YNNKEL, per germline (reference sequence). CDR3 sequence reads: CASSQGARQPQHF. The CDR3 DNA sequence: TGTGCCAGCAGCCAAGGGGCACGTCAGCCCCAGCATTTT.

The rearrangement uses TRBV4-3 and TRBJ2-5, with 13 bases lining up with TRBD2. Germline lookup yields CDR1 LGHNA and CDR2 YSLEER. The CDR3 consists of 17 residues. The V gene end was trimmed by 4 bases and the J gene end by 3 bases; junction bases not matched to a gene: 8. The CDR3 DNA reads TGCGCCAGCAGCCCAGGGGCTGGGACTAGCGGGAAAGAGACCCAGTACTTC. Amino acid sequence: CASSPGAGTSGKETQYF.

The CDR3 spells CATSGLGPNIPRDTQYF. CDR3 coding DNA: TGTGCCACCAGCGGCTTGGGGCCGAACATCCCCAGAGATACGCAGTATTTT. The chain has TRBV15 and TRBJ2-3; D possibly corresponds to TRBD1 (5 bases). The CDR3 spans 17 residues. The V and J ends lost 5 bases and 5 bases respectively, with 23 bases between them. The germline gives CDR1 LNHNV, CDR2 YYDKDF (reference sequence). Supplemented by reference TRBV15 and TRBJ2-3, the full variable domain reads DAMVIQNPRYQVTQFGKPVTLSCSQTLNHNVMYWYQQKSSQAPKLLFHYYDKDFNNEADTPDNFQSRRPNTSFCFLDIRSPGLGDTAMYLCATSGLGPNIPRDTQYFGPGTRLTVL.

The J gene is TRBJ2-3, the V gene TRBV5-1; 11 bases agree with TRBD2. The germline gives CDR1 SGHRS, CDR2 YFSETQ. Germline trimming cut 4 bases from V and 5 bases from J; bases unmatched to any gene: 6. CDR3 size: 15 residues. The CDR3 region is CASSQTSGARDTQYF. The CDR3 nucleotides read TGCGCCAGCAGCCAGACTAGCGGGGCGAGAGATACGCAGTATTTT.

The chain joins TRBV7-2 to TRBJ2-5; 8 bases align to TRBD1. The CDR3 consists of 15 residues. The V gene's germline CDR1 is SGHTA and CDR2 FQGNSA. The V segment lost 4 bases and the J segment 0 bases; nucleotides outside the gene matches: 4. The DNA for the CDR3 is TGTGCCAGCAGCTCAGGGGGCAGGTACCAAGAGACCCAGTACTTC. Protein sequence: CASSSGGRYQETQYF.

This clonotype was counted a few times. The chain links TRBV18 to TRBJ2-7, with 10 positions matching TRBD1. The CDR3 loop spans 16 amino acids. V shed 4 bases, J shed 0 bases, and the junction held 6 bases outside the gene matches. Germline V CDR1 and CDR2: KGHSH, LQKENI. DNA of the CDR3: TGTGCCAGCTCACGGGAGACAGGGGGCGCCTCCTACGAGCAGTACTTC. Translation gives CASSRETGGASYEQYF.

The chain joins TRBV7-2 to TRBJ2-1, with D maybe TRBD2 (6 bases). The CDR3 has 13 amino acids. Germline V gene sequence: CDR1 SGHTA, CDR2 FQGNSA. Trimming shortened V by 4 bases and J by 6 bases, and 10 bases separated the two germline ends. The CDR3 nucleotides are TGTGCCAGCAGCTCGGGGGTTCTCAATGAGCAGTTCTTC. This codes for CASSSGVLNEQFF. The full variable domain, with the rest looked up from reference TRBV7-2 and TRBJ2-1, is GAGVSQSPSNKVTEKGKDVELRCDPISGHTALYWYRQSLGQGLEFLIYFQGNSAPDKSGLPSDRFSAERTGGSVSTLTIQRTQQEDSAVYLCASSSGVLNEQFFGPGTRLTVL.

The genes are TRBV2 and TRBJ2-5, with D perhaps TRBD2 (6 bases). Germline-derived CDR1 and CDR2 are SNHLY and FYNNEI. The CDR3 length is 14 residues. Trimming cost V 2 bases and J 2 bases, with 9 bases left between them. DNA of the CDR3: TGTGCCAGCAGTGAAACGGAGGGTCAAGAGACCCAGTACTTC. The encoded protein is CASSETEGQETQYF.

CDR3 coding DNA: TGCGCCAGCAGCCAAGATGCGGTACCTATCTCTGGGGCCAACGTCCTGACTTTC. It translates to CASSQDAVPISGANVLTF. This chain uses TRBV4-3 with TRBJ2-6, with D unclear. This CDR3 has 18 amino acids. Trimming cost V 0 bases and J 0 bases, with 12 bases left between them. Per the germline V gene, CDR1 is LGHNA and CDR2 is YSLEER.

Only a few counts were recorded for this clonotype. The chain joins TRBV7-9 to TRBJ2-1; TRBD2 matches at 12 bases. Germline lookup yields CDR1 SEHNR and CDR2 FQNEAQ (reference sequence). J gave up 7 bases and V 4 bases, and 11 bases lay outside the gene matches. This CDR3 has 17 residues. The CDR3 coding sequence is TGTGCCAGCAGCTCGACTAGCGGGAGAAGGGCTCGTAATGAGCAGTTCTTC. This translates into CASSSTSGRRARNEQFF.

The V call is TRBV27, the J call TRBJ2-7, with 10 bases lining up with TRBD1. J gave up 9 bases and V 0 bases, and 14 bases lay outside the gene matches. The CDR3 totals 17 residues. The germline gives CDR1 MNHEY, CDR2 SMNVEV (reference sequence). CDR3 amino acids: CASSLSSSGQGPDGQYF. DNA of the CDR3: TGTGCCAGCAGTTTATCGTCTTCGGGACAGGGGCCCGACGGGCAGTACTTC.

The V gene is TRBV19, the J gene TRBJ1-5, with a weak D call TRBD1 (5 bases). Germline values: CDR1 LNHDA, CDR2 SQIVND (reference sequence). The CDR3 consists of 15 residues. CDR3 region: CVTEGRSCGNQPQHF. In DNA, the CDR3 is TGTGTCACTGAGGGGAGGTCATGTGGCAATCAGCCCCAGCATTTT.

This clonotype was seen only a few times. The J gene is TRBJ1-2, the V gene TRBV27, with D hard to call. Trimming stripped 5 bases from V and 8 bases from J, with 15 bases between. Germline-derived CDR1 and CDR2 are MNHEY and SMNVEV (reference sequence). The CDR3 is 13 residues long. CDR3 nucleotides: TGTGCCAGCAGTGAGATAGGGCTACGCGGCTACACCTTC. Protein product: CASSEIGLRGYTF.